The clone carrying this TCR beta chain was recorded a few times. As yet, its antigen is unknown. The sample originates from a study of T cells after yellow fever vaccination. V lost 6 bases, J lost 9 bases, and 16 bases stayed unmatched. Germline CDR1 KGHSH, CDR2 LQKENI. The CDR3 covers 15 residues. A process of 5'RACE template switching, which added a universal primer site and UMIs, was used to make TCR cDNA. TCRdb ran MiXCR on the 5' RACE reads and lists one entry per CDR3 protein. The sample carries 450,000 to 650,000 distinct CDR3 sequences, about 14% recorded once. General study results and limits: Booster sampling recovered most clones from primary vaccination (under 97% CD4, roughly 86% CD8). Researchers noted that a small share of clonotypes showed up in both CD4 and CD8 compartments.

The sample in question was PBMCs, obtained on the day of the yellow fever booster vaccination. The rearrangement links TRBV18 to TRBJ2-7; 8 bases align to TRBD2. This clonotype was sampled from a man in his thirties or forties who received the YFV17D yellow fever vaccine. For the CDR3, the DNA is TGTGCCAGCTCCCCCTCCATCCTTAGCGGGGACGGGCAGTACTTC. Amino acid sequence: CASSPSILSGDGQYF.